What follows are 27 T cell receptor beta chains derived from one specimen sequenced in a study of T cells in Graves' hyperthyroidism and ophthalmopathy (dated by TCRdb to the late 2010s). Libraries were built with multiplex PCR. Sequencing was carried out with an Illumina HiSeq 2000. Amplification of TCR beta CDR3 regions was carried out from RNA transcripts. A first-round RT-PCR of the TCR CDR3 used the HTBI primer set with the Qiagen OneStep RT-PCR kit. TCRdb reprocessing: public reads trimmed at Q25 with fastp, clones called with MiXCR, in-frame beta chains kept. CDR3 protein sequences are deduplicated, and each keeps its most common genes and DNA. The sample table shows roughly 500,000 distinct CDR3 sequences, and approximately 48% are seen once. The ten most abundant clones make up about two fifths of the sample. The sequenced sample consisted of peripheral blood or thyroid tissue (not recorded which). All receptors derive from an adult woman with Graves' disease, either hyperthyroidism or ophthalmopathy (not recorded which).

This chain connects TRBV7-6 to TRBJ2-1; D might be TRBD1 (6 bases). V lost 4 bases and J 14 bases, leaving 27 bases between the germline ends. Germline V gene lookup returns CDR1 SGHVS and CDR2 FNYEAQ. CDR3 size: 16 residues. The CDR3 protein is CASSSLPPRQGRKKFF. As DNA, the CDR3 is TGTGCCAGCAGCTCATTACCCCCGCGGCAGGGGAGAAAGAAGTTCTTC.

The CDR3 DNA follows: TGTGCCAGCAGCTTCTCAAGCGGGAGTGGGTGGGAGACCCAGTACTTC. Translating it yields CASSFSSGSGWETQYF. The chain has TRBV7-2 and TRBJ2-5; TRBD2 matches 8 bases. After removal of 3 bases from V and 5 bases from J, the junction contained 11 bases not matched to a gene. Germline CDR1 SGHTA, CDR2 FQGNSA. The CDR3 extends over 16 amino acids.

The chain recombines TRBV20-1 with TRBJ2-7; D is unclear. CDR1 is DFQATT, CDR2 SNEGSKA, per germline (reference sequence). This CDR3 is 11 amino acids long. V lost 3 bases and J 7 bases, leaving 10 bases between the germline ends. The CDR3 reads CSASDRREQYF. CDR3 sequence (DNA): TGCAGTGCTAGCGACCGCCGGGAGCAGTACTTC.

This chain joins TRBV2 and TRBJ2-3, with 8 bases identical to TRBD1. The J segment lost 8 bases and the V segment lost 6 bases, leaving 7 bases of the junction unmatched. Germline V gene sequence: CDR1 SNHLY, CDR2 FYNNEI. The CDR3 is 13 amino acids. CDR3 sequence reads: CASRGTGGGTQYF. The CDR3 coding sequence is TGTGCCAGCAGGGGGACAGGAGGTGGTACGCAGTATTTT.

This clonotype was picked up a small number of times. V usage is TRBV25-1 and J usage is TRBJ1-2, with 7 positions matching TRBD1. The V gene's germline CDR1 is MGHDK and CDR2 SYGVNS. The CDR3 contains 14 residues. V lost 3 bases and J lost 4; bases outside the gene matches: 5. CDR3 residues: CASSDRGQRYGYTF. DNA for the CDR3: TGTGCCAGCAGTGACAGGGGACAGCGCTATGGCTACACCTTC.

The V and J genes are TRBV7-2 and TRBJ2-5; D perhaps matches TRBD1 (6 bases). This CDR3 has 13 amino acids. V lost 8 bases to trimming and J lost 10 bases, with 20 bases between them. CDR1 and CDR2 (germline): SGHTA, FQGNSA. The CDR3 reads CASSPTGPYDQYF. Written as DNA, the CDR3 is TGTGCCAGCTCACCGACAGGTCCCTACGACCAGTACTTC.

The chain recombines TRBV7-2 with TRBJ1-4; D not certain. Trimming took 4 bases from V and 13 from J, leaving 13 bases between them. Germline CDR1 SGHTA, CDR2 FQGNSA. The CDR3 totals 12 residues. As DNA, the CDR3 is TGTGCCAGCAGCTGGACTGGGTCGGGACTGTTTTTT. Translating it yields CASSWTGSGLFF.

This clonotype occurred many times. This chain joins TRBV7-2 and TRBJ1-1; 7 nucleotides match TRBD1. Germline trimming cut 4 bases from V and 0 bases from J; bases unmatched to any gene: 5. The CDR3 has 15 residues. Germline V CDR1 and CDR2: SGHTA, FQGNSA. In DNA, the CDR3 is TGTGCCAGCAGCTGGGACAGACGTTTGAACACTGAAGCTTTCTTT. It yields the protein CASSWDRRLNTEAFF.

This clonotype was found many times. The chain employs TRBV20-1 and TRBJ2-5; D may be TRBD2 (6 bases). The CDR3 loop spans 11 amino acids. Trimming cost V 8 bases and J 4 bases, with 11 bases left between them. Germline V CDR1 and CDR2: DFQATT, SNEGSKA (reference sequence). CDR3 in amino acids: CSLGSGETQYF. The CDR3 bases are TGCAGTCTGGGTAGCGGAGAGACCCAGTACTTC.

This clonotype was seen at least ten times. The V call is TRBV4-1, the J call TRBJ1-5; perhaps TRBD1 as D (5 bases). The CDR3 loop spans 15 amino acids. Germline CDR1 reads MGHRA; CDR2 reads YSYEKL. Between the trimmed V and J ends, which lost 1 base and 2 bases, there was a span of 9 bases. CDR3 residues: CASSQGGTGNQPQHF. CDR3 sequence (DNA): TGCGCCAGCAGCCAAGGGGGGACGGGCAATCAGCCCCAGCATTTT.

This clonotype was seen repeatedly, ten times or more. In DNA, the CDR3 is TGTGCCAGCGAGCCTTCCGACAGGCGGGGTGAAAAACTGTTTTTT. This codes for CASEPSDRRGEKLFF. The chain has TRBV19 and TRBJ1-4; D possibly corresponds to TRBD1 (6 bases). This CDR3 has 15 residues. V was trimmed by 9 bases and J by 7 bases, leaving 21 bases between them. Germline CDR1 reads LNHDA; CDR2 reads SQIVND (reference sequence).

The gene calls are TRBV6-5 and TRBJ2-7; 14 bases are a match to TRBD2. Germline CDR1 is MNHEY and CDR2 is SVGAGI. Trimming took 8 bases from V and 7 from J; bases not matched to a gene: 4. The CDR3 has 13 residues. The CDR3 sequence: CASGTSGRGEQYF. The CDR3 DNA follows: TGTGCCAGCGGGACTAGCGGGAGAGGGGAGCAGTACTTC.

In this sample, this clonotype turned up many times. This chain joins TRBV13 and TRBJ1-2; no reliable D call. This CDR3 has 14 amino acids. Between the trimmed V and J ends, which lost 5 bases and 4 bases, there was a span of 14 bases. Looked up from germline, CDR1 is PRHDT and CDR2 is FYEKMQ (reference sequence). The DNA for the CDR3 is TGTGCCAGCAGCCCGGAAAGGAAGAGCTATGGCTACACCTTC. Protein product: CASSPERKSYGYTF.

This clonotype has ten or more counts. J is TRBJ2-5 and V is TRBV5-8; 9 bases are a match to TRBD2. V lost 3 bases, J lost 4 bases, and 10 bases stayed unmatched. Looked up from germline, CDR1 is SGHTS and CDR2 is YDEGEE. There are 16 residues in the CDR3. For the CDR3, the DNA is TGTGCCAGCAGCTCTGGGGGCGGGAGGGCCGCAGAGACCCAGTACTTC. It specifies CASSSGGGRAAETQYF.

The J gene is TRBJ2-6, the V gene TRBV7-9; D might be TRBD1 (6 bases). Trimming stripped 6 bases from V and 2 bases from J, with 14 bases between. Germline lookup yields CDR1 SEHNR and CDR2 FQNEAQ (reference sequence). This CDR3 is built from 16 residues. The CDR3 bases are TGTGCCAGCAGACGAGGGGGTGCCGCTGGGGCCAACGTCCTGACTTTC. As protein: CASRRGGAAGANVLTF.

The J gene is TRBJ1-6, the V gene TRBV25-1; D gene ambiguous. The germline gives CDR1 MGHDK, CDR2 SYGVNS. This CDR3 has 15 residues. V lost 4 bases and J 11 bases, leaving 18 bases between the germline ends. In nucleotides, the CDR3 is TGTGCCAGCAGTGGTGGCGTTGGAATCGGGGCACCCCTCCACTTT. It translates to CASSGGVGIGAPLHF.

There are many counts of this clonotype. The V gene is TRBV5-1, the J gene TRBJ1-1, with a tentative D call TRBD1 (6 bases). Germline loops: CDR1 SGHRS, CDR2 YFSETQ. The V and J ends lost 4 bases and 3 bases respectively, with 10 bases between them. CDR3 length equals 13 residues. The CDR3 protein is CASSETGYTEAFF. DNA of the CDR3: TGCGCCAGCAGCGAAACAGGGTACACTGAAGCTTTCTTT.

The chain joins TRBV28 to TRBJ2-7; 9 nucleotides align to TRBD1. This CDR3 has 14 residues. Germline CDR1 and CDR2: MDHEN and SYDVKM. Trimming at V came to 2 bases and at J to 3 bases, leaving 2 bases not matched to a gene. As DNA, the CDR3 is TGTGCCAGCAGTTTAGGGACAGGGCTCTACGAGCAGTACTTC. Its translation is CASSLGTGLYEQYF.

This clonotype has ten or more counts. J is TRBJ1-1 and V is TRBV20-1, with a possible D match to TRBD1 (6 bases). V lost 1 base and J lost 5, with 11 bases in between. CDR3 size: 13 residues. Germline V gene lookup returns CDR1 DFQATT and CDR2 SNEGSKA (reference sequence). The CDR3 bases are TGCAGTGCTAGAGGGGGGGGCTGGACTGAAGCTTTCTTT. Its translation is CSARGGGWTEAFF.

In its sample, this clonotype was seen once. The genes are TRBV28 and TRBJ2-7; 10 nucleotides match TRBD1. Germline V gene sequence: CDR1 MDHEN, CDR2 SYDVKM. The CDR3 covers 14 residues. CDR3 loop: CARRRQGAVHEQYF. As DNA, the CDR3 is TGTGCTAGACGGAGACAGGGGGCAGTCCACGAGCAGTACTTC.

This clonotype turned up a few times. The chain combines TRBV28 with TRBJ2-5, with 8 nucleotides matching TRBD1. CDR1 is MDHEN and CDR2 is SYDVKM in the germline V gene. After removal of 8 bases from V and 6 bases from J, the junction contained 14 bases not matched to a gene. The CDR3 length is 15 residues. The CDR3 region is CASEDRATPSQTQYF. The CDR3 coding sequence is TGTGCCAGCGAGGACAGGGCGACCCCTTCGCAGACCCAGTACTTC. Full variable domain (remainder filled in from reference TRBV28 and TRBJ2-5): DVKVTQSSRYLVKRTGEKVFLECVQDMDHENMFWYRQDPGLGLRLIYFSYDVKMKEKGDIPEGYSVSREKKERFSLILESASTNQTSMYLCASEDRATPSQTQYFGPGTRLLVL.

This clonotype was counted at least ten times. The chain joins TRBV5-6 to TRBJ1-3, with D uncertain. The CDR3 loop spans 14 amino acids. Trimming took off 3 bases at V and 4 bases at J, with 11 bases between the two ends. Germline V lookup: CDR1 SGHDT, CDR2 YYEEEE. Written as DNA, the CDR3 is TGTGCCAGCAGCTCCGCGGGGAGGGGAAACACCATATATTTT. It yields the protein CASSSAGRGNTIYF. Together with reference TRBV5-6 and TRBJ1-3, the CDR3 gives the full variable domain: DAGVTQSPTHLIKTRGQQVTLRCSPKSGHDTVSWYQQALGQGPQFIFQYYEEEERQRGNFPDRFSGHQFPNYSSELNVNALLLGDSALYLCASSSAGRGNTIYFGEGSWLTVV.

The gene calls are TRBV7-2 and TRBJ2-3; D gene unclear. The CDR3 is 13 amino acids. Trimming shortened V by 2 bases and J by 4 bases, and 7 bases separated the two germline ends. Germline CDR1 is SGHTA and CDR2 is FQGNSA. As DNA, the CDR3 is TGTGCCAGCAGCTTAAACGTTGCAGATACGCAGTATTTT. This codes for CASSLNVADTQYF.

J is TRBJ1-5 and V is TRBV7-2, with TRBD1 matching 8 bases. Germline trimming cut 5 bases from V and 5 bases from J; bases unmatched to any gene: 5. The CDR3 spans 14 residues. The germline V gene encodes CDR1 SGHTA and CDR2 FQGNSA. CDR3 residues: CASSPGQVDQPQHF. In DNA, the CDR3 is TGTGCCAGCAGCCCGGGACAGGTTGATCAGCCCCAGCATTTT.

The chain recombines TRBV25-1 with TRBJ1-1; 9 nucleotides agree with TRBD1. From germline, CDR1 is MGHDK and CDR2 SYGVNS. V lost 4 bases, J lost 5 bases, and 5 bases stayed unmatched. The CDR3 loop spans 14 amino acids. CDR3 region: CASSGWTGETEAFF. In DNA, the CDR3 is TGTGCCAGCAGTGGATGGACAGGGGAGACTGAAGCTTTCTTT.

On this clonotype: Here the CDR3 omits its conserved ending phenylalanine or tryptophan, so a read error is the likely source. The chain couples TRBV7-9 to TRBJ1-1; TRBD1 might be the D (6 bases). CDR3 size: 13 residues. Per germline, CDR1 SEHNR and CDR2 FQNEAQ (reference sequence). The CDR3 region is CAGSQGTNTEAFL. In nucleotides, the CDR3 is TGCGCCGGCAGCCAGGGGACGAACACTGAAGCTTTCCTT.

The chain carries TRBV7-3 and TRBJ2-7, with TRBD2 matching 7 bases. The J call is in doubt because the DNA end fits TRBJ2-1 better. This CDR3 is 15 amino acids long. Germline CDR1 SGHTA, CDR2 FQGTGA. The CDR3 DNA follows: TGTGCCAGCAGATTAGGGGCGGGAGTTCCCCATGAGCAGTTCTTC. Translating it yields CASRLGAGVPHEQFF.